This TCR beta chain was sequenced for a study of T-cell memory formation after mild COVID-19. Each CDR3 protein is one row after TCRdb ran MiXCR on the 5' RACE reads. The table has approximately 350,000 distinct CDR3 sequences, 28% seen once; the top ten hold 13%. CDR1 is SGDLS, CDR2 YYNGEE, per germline. The CDR3 contains 14 residues. The trim removed 2 bases at V and 6 bases at J, leaving 5 bases unmatched. Sequenced: PBMCs or a T cell subset sorted from them (not recorded which). This sequence originates from an adult woman who had mild COVID-19 (a few samples of this study predate the infection). Cell type and time point are not known. This rearrangement joins TRBV9 to TRBJ2-1, with TRBD2 identical over 7 bases. In DNA, the CDR3 is TGTGCCAGCAGCGTCTCCCAGCGGGGCAATGAGCAGTTCTTC. The encoded protein is CASSVSQRGNEQFF.